The clone carrying this T cell receptor (beta chain) was seen repeatedly, ten times or more. Its antigen is as yet unknown. The source of the sample is a study of T cells in Graves' hyperthyroidism and ophthalmopathy. Findings and limits, study-wide: Ophthalmopathy got predicted by the model a median around six months before its onset. A model built on 13 V-J features separated ophthalmopathy from stable hyperthyroidism.

TCR beta CDR3 sequences were amplified from RNA transcripts. RT-PCR in the first round (using the HTBI primer set) targeted the TCR CDR3. TCRdb reprocessed the multiplex PCR reads via MiXCR and lists one record per CDR3 protein. The data show hundreds of thousands of distinct CDR3 sequences, around 17% seen once. CDR3 length: 15 residues. Germline lookup yields CDR1 SGHDT and CDR2 YYEEEE. V lost 4 bases to trimming and J lost 3 bases, with 14 bases between them. Patients aged 18 to 65 had newly diagnosed hyperthyroidism lasting under 2 months. Fresh peripheral blood, roughly 10 ml, was the source of the PBMCs.

This receptor was obtained from a woman younger than 35 with Graves' hyperthyroidism. Material for sequencing was blood. V is TRBV5-6 and J is TRBJ2-1; the D call may be TRBD1 or TRBD2 (5 bases each). The CDR3 loop reads CASSGASGGYNEQFF. CDR3 coding DNA: TGTGCCAGCAGCGGGGCAAGTGGGGGCTACAATGAGCAGTTCTTC. Complete variable domain (other parts from reference TRBV5-6 and TRBJ2-1): DAGVTQSPTHLIKTRGQQVTLRCSPKSGHDTVSWYQQALGQGPQFIFQYYEEEERQRGNFPDRFSGHQFPNYSSELNVNALLLGDSALYLCASSGASGGYNEQFFGPGTRLTVL.